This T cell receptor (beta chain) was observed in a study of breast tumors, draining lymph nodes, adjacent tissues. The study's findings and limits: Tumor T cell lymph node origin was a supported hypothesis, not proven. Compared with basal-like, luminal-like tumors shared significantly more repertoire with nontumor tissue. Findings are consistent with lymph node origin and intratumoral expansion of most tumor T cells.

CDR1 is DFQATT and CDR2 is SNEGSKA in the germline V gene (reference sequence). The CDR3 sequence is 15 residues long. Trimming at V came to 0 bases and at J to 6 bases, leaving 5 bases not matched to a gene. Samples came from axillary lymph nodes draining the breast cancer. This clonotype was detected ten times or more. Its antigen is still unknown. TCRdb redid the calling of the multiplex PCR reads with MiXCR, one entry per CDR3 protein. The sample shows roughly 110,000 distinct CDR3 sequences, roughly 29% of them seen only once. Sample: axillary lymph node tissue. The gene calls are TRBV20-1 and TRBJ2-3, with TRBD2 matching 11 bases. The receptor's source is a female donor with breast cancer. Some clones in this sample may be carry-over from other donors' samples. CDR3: CSARDSGRAGDTQYF. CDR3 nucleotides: TGCAGTGCTAGAGATAGCGGGAGGGCCGGGGATACGCAGTATTTT.